This is a list of T cell receptor beta chains from one sample in a study of beta chain features in type 1 diabetes. Data came from immunoSEQ multiplex PCR; TCRdb stores just in-frame clones and leaves some out. The table includes 250,000 or so clones, over 20% detected once. Material: naive CD4+ T cells from blood. Receptors originate from a middle-aged woman with type 1 diabetes. The CDR3 runs from the conserved cysteine through the conserved F or W. Fields, in order: CDR3 protein, V gene, clone size, J gene. The size field is filled for only some rows; it gives once, few, many or a size class.

CDR3: CASSQPPGQGRYEQYF; V: TRBV4-1; size: .; J: TRBJ2-7
CDR3: CASSKGLAGLNEQFF; V: TRBV7-8; size: few; J: TRBJ2-1
CDR3: CASSLTEIGYTF; V: TRBV28; size: few; J: TRBJ1-2
CDR3: CASRHISARGDGYTF; V: TRBV5-1; size: few; J: TRBJ1-2
CDR3: CASGLTGQQETQYF; V: TRBV12-5; size: .; J: TRBJ2-5
CDR3: CAWSGLAGYNEQFF; V: TRBV30; size: .; J: TRBJ2-1
CDR3: CASSLTRQGKHTEAFF; V: TRBV4-1; size: .; J: TRBJ1-1
CDR3: CASSPRVSGANVLTF; V: TRBV5-6; size: .; J: TRBJ2-6
CDR3: CASSFDSFVQYF; V: TRBV28; size: few; J: TRBJ2-7
CDR3: CASSPRDRGLETQYF; V: TRBV4-2; size: .; J: TRBJ2-5
CDR3: CASSPGRTQETQYF; V: TRBV5-1; size: few; J: TRBJ2-5
CDR3: CASSLIKGGGRLNNEQFF; V: TRBV5-1; size: few; J: TRBJ2-1
CDR3: CASSVVSRGNYGYTF; V: TRBV9; size: .; J: TRBJ1-2
CDR3: CSVTTGTQGSNQPQHF; V: TRBV29-1; size: few; J: TRBJ1-5
CDR3: CASSLGRGQETQYF; V: TRBV27; size: .; J: TRBJ2-5
CDR3: CASSAQGHTEAFF; V: TRBV9; size: few; J: TRBJ1-1
CDR3: CASSYSGTTAYEQYF; V: TRBV6-5; size: few; J: TRBJ2-7
CDR3: CASSFRSGLAGGAVGEQFF; V: TRBV28; size: .; J: TRBJ2-1
CDR3: CASSQDPTGEAVNTEAFF; V: TRBV4-2; size: .; J: TRBJ1-1
CDR3: CASSVSGTSYEQYF; V: TRBV9; size: few; J: TRBJ2-7
CDR3: CASSSGQGVEKLFF; V: TRBV28; size: once; J: TRBJ1-4
CDR3: CASSKRPPDTQYF; V: TRBV7-2; size: few; J: TRBJ2-3
CDR3: CASSHKRGSEKLFF; V: TRBV7-8; size: few; J: TRBJ1-4
CDR3: CASSLQTGIDGYTF; V: TRBV5-1; size: .; J: TRBJ1-2